Following are 5 T cell receptor beta chains from one sample sequenced in a study of human T cells and chemical hapten exposure. As for time point: patch test 2, 6 weeks after DPC sensitization. The treatment denotes: therapeutic diphenylcyclopropenone sensitization with weekly scalp DPC. Each CDR3 protein gets one entry after TCRdb re-called the RACE reads with MiXCR. The sample yields just over 350,000 distinct CDR3 sequences, nearly 6.5% seen once. The material was whole blood, obtained in connection with sensitization to the hapten diphenylcyclopropenone (DPC). The receptors here all came from a woman between 18 and 30 years old with alopecia areata. Some clones in this sample may be carry-over from other donors' samples.

This clonotype showed up just a few times. The J gene is TRBJ2-5, the V gene TRBV5-6; 7 nucleotides align to TRBD1. The CDR3 contains 16 residues. The V gene's germline CDR1 is SGHDT and CDR2 YYEEEE. V was pared by 5 bases and J by 3 bases, with 13 bases of the junction left unmatched. This CDR3 reads CASRCTPGTEKETQYF. The CDR3 DNA reads as TGTGCCAGCAGGTGCACCCCCGGGACAGAGAAAGAGACCCAGTACTTC.

This clonotype showed up many times. V is TRBV2 and J is TRBJ2-7; 7 bases agree with TRBD2. This CDR3 spans 15 amino acids. Looked up from germline, CDR1 is SNHLY and CDR2 is FYNNEI. The V and J ends lost 6 bases and 0 bases, in that order; junction bases with no gene match: 8. The CDR3 DNA is TGTGCCAGCAGCCTAGGGGCTAGCGGCTCCTACGAGCAGTACTTC. Its translation: CASSLGASGSYEQYF.

Only a few counts were recorded for this clonotype. The V call is TRBV6-5, the J call TRBJ2-7; the match to TRBD1 covers 8 bases. J lost 4 bases, V lost 5 bases, and 4 bases had no gene match. The CDR3 is made up of 13 amino acids. Germline CDR1 MNHEY, CDR2 SVGAGI. CDR3 nucleotide sequence: TGTGCCAGCAGTCGGGACAGGACATACGAGCAGTACTTC. Translating gives CASSRDRTYEQYF.

This clonotype was recorded many times. This sequence joins TRBV20-1 and TRBJ1-5; D is undetermined. Deletions cut 2 bases from V and 0 bases from J, with 2 bases between. The length of the CDR3 is 12 residues. Looked up from germline, CDR1 is DFQATT and CDR2 is SNEGSKA (reference sequence). In nucleotides, the CDR3 is TGCAGTGCTAGAAGTAGCAATCAGCCCCAGCATTTT. Its protein is CSARSSNQPQHF.

This clonotype appeared a few times. The rearrangement uses TRBV7-9 and TRBJ2-1; TRBD1 is a possible D gene (7 bases). CDR3 size: 17 residues. V was clipped by 5 bases and J by 4 bases, with 21 bases between them. The germline V gene encodes CDR1 SEHNR and CDR2 FQNEAQ (reference sequence). This chain's CDR3 is CASSQGGAGRTYNEQFF. CDR3 DNA: TGTGCCAGCAGCCAGGGGGGAGCGGGCAGGACATACAATGAGCAGTTCTTC. The whole variable domain, remainder taken from reference TRBV7-9 and TRBJ2-1, is DTGVSQNPRHKITKRGQNVTFRCDPISEHNRLYWYRQTLGQGPEFLTYFQNEAQLEKSRLLSDRFSAERPKGSFSTLEIQRTEQGDSAMYLCASSQGGAGRTYNEQFFGPGTRLTVL.